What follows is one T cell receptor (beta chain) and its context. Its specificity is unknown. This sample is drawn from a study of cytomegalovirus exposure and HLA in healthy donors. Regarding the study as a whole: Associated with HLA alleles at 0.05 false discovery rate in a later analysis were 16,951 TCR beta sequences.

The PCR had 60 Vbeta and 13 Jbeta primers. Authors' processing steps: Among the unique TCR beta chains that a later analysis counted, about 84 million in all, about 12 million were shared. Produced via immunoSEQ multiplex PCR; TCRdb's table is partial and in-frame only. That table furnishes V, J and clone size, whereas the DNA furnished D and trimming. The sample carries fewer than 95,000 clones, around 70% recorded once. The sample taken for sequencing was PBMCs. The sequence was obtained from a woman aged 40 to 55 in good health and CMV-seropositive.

CDR3 protein: CASSRGYSYGYTF. The CDR3, as DNA: TGCGCCAGCAGCCGCGGATATAGCTATGGCTACACCTTC. The rearrangement links TRBV4-3 to TRBJ1-2; D call uncertain. CDR1 LGHNA and CDR2 YSLEER come from the germline V gene. V lost 4 bases to trimming and J lost 4 bases, with 10 bases between them. This CDR3 region has 13 residues.